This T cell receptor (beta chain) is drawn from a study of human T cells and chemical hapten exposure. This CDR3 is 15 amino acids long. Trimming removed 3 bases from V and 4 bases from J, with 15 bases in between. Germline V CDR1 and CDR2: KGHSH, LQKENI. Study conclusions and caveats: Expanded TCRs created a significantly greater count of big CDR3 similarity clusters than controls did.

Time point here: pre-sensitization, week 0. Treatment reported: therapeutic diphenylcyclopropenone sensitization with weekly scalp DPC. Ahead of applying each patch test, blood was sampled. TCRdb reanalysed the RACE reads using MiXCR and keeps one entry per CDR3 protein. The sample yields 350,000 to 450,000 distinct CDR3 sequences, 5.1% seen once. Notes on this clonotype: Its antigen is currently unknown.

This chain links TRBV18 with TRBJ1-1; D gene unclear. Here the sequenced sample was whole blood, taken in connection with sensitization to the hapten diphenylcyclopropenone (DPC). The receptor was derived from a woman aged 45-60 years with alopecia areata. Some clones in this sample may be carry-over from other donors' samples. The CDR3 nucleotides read TGTGCCAGCTCACCCTTAAGGGCCGAAAGCACTGAAGCTTTCTTT. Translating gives CASSPLRAESTEAFF.